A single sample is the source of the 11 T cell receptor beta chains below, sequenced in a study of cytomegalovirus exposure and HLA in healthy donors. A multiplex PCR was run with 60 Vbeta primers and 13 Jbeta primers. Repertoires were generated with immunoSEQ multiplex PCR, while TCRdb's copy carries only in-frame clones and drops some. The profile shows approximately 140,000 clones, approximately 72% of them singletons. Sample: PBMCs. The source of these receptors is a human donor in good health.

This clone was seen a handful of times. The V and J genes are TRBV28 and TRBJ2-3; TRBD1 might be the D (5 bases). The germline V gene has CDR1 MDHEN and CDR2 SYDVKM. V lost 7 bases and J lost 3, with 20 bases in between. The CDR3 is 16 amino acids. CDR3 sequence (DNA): TGTGCCAGCATTCCCCCCCTCAGGGTTGGGACAGATACGCAGTATTTT. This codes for CASIPPLRVGTDTQYF. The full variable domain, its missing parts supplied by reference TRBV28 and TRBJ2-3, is DVKVTQSSRYLVKRTGEKVFLECVQDMDHENMFWYRQDPGLGLRLIYFSYDVKMKEKGDIPEGYSVSREKKERFSLILESASTNQTSMYLCASIPPLRVGTDTQYFGPGTRLTVL.

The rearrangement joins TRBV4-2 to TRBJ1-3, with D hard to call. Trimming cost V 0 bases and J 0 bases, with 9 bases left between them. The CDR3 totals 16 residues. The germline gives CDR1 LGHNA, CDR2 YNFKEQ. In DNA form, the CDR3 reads TGTGCCAGCAGCCAAGATAGCCTGACCTCTGGAAACACCATATATTTT. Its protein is CASSQDSLTSGNTIYF.

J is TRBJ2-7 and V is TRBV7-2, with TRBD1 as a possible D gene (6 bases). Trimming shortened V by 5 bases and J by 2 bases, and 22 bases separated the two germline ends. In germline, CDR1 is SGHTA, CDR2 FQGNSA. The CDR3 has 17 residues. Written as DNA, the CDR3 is TGTGCCAGCAGCCCAAGGCAGGGGTTATCGGGGACCTACGAGCAGTACTTC. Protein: CASSPRQGLSGTYEQYF.

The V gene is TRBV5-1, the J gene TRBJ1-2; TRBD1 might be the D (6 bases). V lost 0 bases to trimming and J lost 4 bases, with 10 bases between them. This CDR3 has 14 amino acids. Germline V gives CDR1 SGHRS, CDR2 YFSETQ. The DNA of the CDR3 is TGCGCCAGCAGCTTGGAGAGGGGGACCTATGGCTACACCTTC. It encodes CASSLERGTYGYTF.

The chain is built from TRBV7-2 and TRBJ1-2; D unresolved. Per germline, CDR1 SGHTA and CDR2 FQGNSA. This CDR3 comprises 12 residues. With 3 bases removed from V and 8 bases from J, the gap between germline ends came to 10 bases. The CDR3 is CASSFRRGGYTF. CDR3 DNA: TGTGCCAGCAGCTTCCGAAGAGGAGGCTACACCTTC.

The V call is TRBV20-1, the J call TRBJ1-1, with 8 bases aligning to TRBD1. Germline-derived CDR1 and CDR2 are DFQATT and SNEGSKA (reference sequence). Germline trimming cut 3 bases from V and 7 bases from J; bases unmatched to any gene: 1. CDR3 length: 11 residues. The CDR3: CSASRGLEAFF. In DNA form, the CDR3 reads TGCAGTGCTAGCAGGGGGCTTGAAGCTTTCTTT.

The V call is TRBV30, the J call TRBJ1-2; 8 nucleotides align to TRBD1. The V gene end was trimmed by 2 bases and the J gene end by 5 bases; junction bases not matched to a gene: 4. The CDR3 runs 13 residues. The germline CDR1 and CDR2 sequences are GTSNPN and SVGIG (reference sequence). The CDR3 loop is CAWSSRGPYGYTF. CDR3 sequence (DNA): TGTGCCTGGAGTTCCAGGGGGCCTTATGGCTACACCTTC.

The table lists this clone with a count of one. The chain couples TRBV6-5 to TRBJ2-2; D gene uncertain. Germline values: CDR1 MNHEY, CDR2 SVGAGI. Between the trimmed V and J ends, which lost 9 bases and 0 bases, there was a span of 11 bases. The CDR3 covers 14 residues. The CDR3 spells CASSRYPNTGELFF. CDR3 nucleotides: TGTGCCAGTTCGCGGTACCCGAACACCGGGGAGCTGTTTTTT.

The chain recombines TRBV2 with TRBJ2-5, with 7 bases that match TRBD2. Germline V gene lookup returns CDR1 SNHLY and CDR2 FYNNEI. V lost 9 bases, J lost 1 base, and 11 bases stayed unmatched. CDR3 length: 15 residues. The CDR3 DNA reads TGTGCCAGGGCCAGGAACAGCGGGGCCCAAGAGACCCAGTACTTC. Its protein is CARARNSGAQETQYF.

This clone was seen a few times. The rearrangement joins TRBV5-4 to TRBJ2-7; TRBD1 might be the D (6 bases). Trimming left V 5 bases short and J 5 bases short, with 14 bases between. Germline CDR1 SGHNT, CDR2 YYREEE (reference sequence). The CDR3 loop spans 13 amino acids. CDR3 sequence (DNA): TGTGCCAGCAGGGGCCTACAGGGCGACGAGCAGTACTTC. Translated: CASRGLQGDEQYF. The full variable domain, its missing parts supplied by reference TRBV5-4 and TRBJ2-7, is ETGVTQSPTHLIKTRGQQVTLRCSSQSGHNTVSWYQQALGQGPQFIFQYYREEENGRGNFPPRFSGLQFPNYSSELNVNALELDDSALYLCASRGLQGDEQYFGPGTRLTVT.

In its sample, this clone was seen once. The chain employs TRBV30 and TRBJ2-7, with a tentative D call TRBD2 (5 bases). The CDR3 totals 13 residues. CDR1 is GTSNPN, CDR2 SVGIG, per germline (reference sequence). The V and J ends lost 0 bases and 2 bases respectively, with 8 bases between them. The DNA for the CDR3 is TGTGCCTGGAGTGTATCAGCGGCCTACGAGCAGTACTTC. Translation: CAWSVSAAYEQYF.